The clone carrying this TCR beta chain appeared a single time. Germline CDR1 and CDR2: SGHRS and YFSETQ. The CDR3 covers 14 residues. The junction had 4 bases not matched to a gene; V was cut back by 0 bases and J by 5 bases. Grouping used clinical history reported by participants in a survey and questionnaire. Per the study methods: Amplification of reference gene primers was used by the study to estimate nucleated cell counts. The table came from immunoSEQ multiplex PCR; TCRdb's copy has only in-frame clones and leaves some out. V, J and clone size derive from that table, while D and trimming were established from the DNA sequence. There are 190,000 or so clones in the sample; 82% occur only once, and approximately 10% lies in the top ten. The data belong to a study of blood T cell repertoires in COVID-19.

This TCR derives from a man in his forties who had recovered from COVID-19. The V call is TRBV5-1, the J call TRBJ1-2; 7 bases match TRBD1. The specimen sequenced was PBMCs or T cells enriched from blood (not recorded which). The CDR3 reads CASSLGQGGYGYTF. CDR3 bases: TGCGCCAGCAGCTTGGGACAGGGCGGATATGGCTACACCTTC.